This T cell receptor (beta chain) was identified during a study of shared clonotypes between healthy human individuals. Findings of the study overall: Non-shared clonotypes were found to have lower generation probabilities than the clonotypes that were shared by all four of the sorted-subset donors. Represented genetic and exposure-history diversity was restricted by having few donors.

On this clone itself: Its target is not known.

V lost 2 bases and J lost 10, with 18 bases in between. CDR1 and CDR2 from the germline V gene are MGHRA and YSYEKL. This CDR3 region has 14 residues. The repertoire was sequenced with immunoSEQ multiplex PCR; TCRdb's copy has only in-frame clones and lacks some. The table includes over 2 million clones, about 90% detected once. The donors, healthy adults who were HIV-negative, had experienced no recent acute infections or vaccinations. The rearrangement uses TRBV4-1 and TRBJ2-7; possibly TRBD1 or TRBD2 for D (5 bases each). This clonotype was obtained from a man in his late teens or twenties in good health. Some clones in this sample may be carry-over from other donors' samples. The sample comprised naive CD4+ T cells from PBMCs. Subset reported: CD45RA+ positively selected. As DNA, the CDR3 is TGCGCCAGCAGCCAACTCTCATTTCCGGGACCCCAGTACTTC. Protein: CASSQLSFPGPQYF.